The next 10 T cell receptor beta chains were all read from a single sample in a study of regulatory T cells in long-lasting Graves disease. HTBI primers from iRepertoire and Arm-PCR of CDR3 regions yielded the TCR beta libraries. TCRdb called the multiplex PCR reads again in MiXCR, with one record for every CDR3 protein. The repertoire holds 400,000 to 650,000 distinct CDR3 sequences, 15% to 20% seen once, with 20% to 30% in the top ten. Time point given: newly diagnosed GD, antithyroid drugs for less than 3 months. TCR sequences were obtained from RNA taken from PBMCs. These same data were also listed under a study on T cells in Graves' hyperthyroidism and ophthalmopathy.

Sequencing used peripheral blood mononuclear cells (PBMCs), obtained at new diagnosis, from a patient treated with antithyroid drugs. These receptor sequences come from a woman aged 40 to 65 with Graves disease.

A few counts support this clonotype. The CDR3 DNA is TGTGCCAGCAGCTTAGCCGGGACCCCAGGGGAAAAACTGTTTTTT. It yields the protein CASSLAGTPGEKLFF. V is TRBV7-9 and J is TRBJ1-4, with D perhaps TRBD1 (5 bases). With 0 bases removed from V and 8 bases from J, the gap between germline ends came to 13 bases. There are 15 residues in the CDR3. The germline V gene encodes CDR1 SEHNR and CDR2 FQNEAQ (reference sequence).

This clonotype showed up many times. The CDR3 nucleotides read TGTGCCAGCAGTTCCACGGACGGTAGCAATCAGCCCCAGCATTTT. This gives the protein CASSSTDGSNQPQHF. The rearrangement links TRBV27 to TRBJ1-5; D gene ambiguous. CDR3 length: 15 residues. The germline V gene has CDR1 MNHEY and CDR2 SMNVEV (reference sequence). V was cut by 4 bases and J by 0 bases, with 10 bases left in between.

This clonotype was detected many times. This chain uses TRBV28 with TRBJ1-1; 7 nucleotides line up with TRBD1. Germline CDR1 is MDHEN and CDR2 is SYDVKM. The CDR3 is 15 amino acids. The ends lost 2 bases at V and 1 base at J; junction bases unmatched: 4. The CDR3 nucleotides read TGTGCCAGCAGTTTAGTCGGGACAGAGAACACTGAAGCTTTCTTT. The encoded protein is CASSLVGTENTEAFF.

This clonotype showed up many times. The rearrangement links TRBV5-1 to TRBJ1-6, with TRBD1 matching 8 bases. The CDR3 is 14 residues long. Germline values: CDR1 SGHRS, CDR2 YFSETQ. Unmatched junction bases numbered 7, after V lost 4 bases and J lost 10 bases. In DNA, the CDR3 is TGCGCCAGCAGCCTTGGACAGGGAAGGTCACCCCTCCACTTT. Translated: CASSLGQGRSPLHF.

This clonotype was found a few times. V is TRBV12-3 or TRBV12-4 and J is TRBJ2-3; TRBD2 agrees at 7 bases. V was clipped by 11 bases and J by 6 bases; unmatched bases: 17. The CDR3 has 15 amino acids. CDR3 bases: TGTGCCGACTCCCCCGGGCGGGGAGGGACGGATACGCAGTATTTT. Encoded protein: CADSPGRGGTDTQYF.

This clonotype was seen many times. The rearrangement links TRBV7-9 to TRBJ2-1, with D perhaps TRBD2 (5 bases). Germline assignment: CDR1 SEHNR and CDR2 FQNEAQ (reference sequence). Trimming cost V 2 bases and J 10 bases, with 21 bases left between them. The CDR3 has 16 residues. The CDR3 sequence: CASSLRTLGPIGEQFF. CDR3 in DNA: TGTGCCAGCAGCTTAAGGACTTTAGGGCCCATAGGGGAGCAGTTCTTC.

This clonotype was seen many times. The chain joins TRBV2 to TRBJ2-5; no firm D call. Trimming pared 7 bases from V and 5 bases from J, leaving 17 bases between. The CDR3 spans 14 residues. Germline-derived CDR1 and CDR2 are SNHLY and FYNNEI. The CDR3 region has the DNA TGTGCCAGCACTGAGAGACCCACGACGGAGACCCAGTACTTC. Its protein is CASTERPTTETQYF.

This clonotype was recorded a few times. The gene calls are TRBV18 and TRBJ1-2; possible D gene TRBD1, 6 bases. The germline V and J ends were trimmed by 3 bases and 8 bases, with 10 bases remaining between them. Germline V gene sequence: CDR1 KGHSH, CDR2 LQKENI. The CDR3 runs 12 residues. The CDR3 coding sequence is TGTGCCAGCTCACCGAGGGACATGGGCTACACCTTC. Its protein is CASSPRDMGYTF.

The V call is TRBV19, the J call TRBJ1-6; D is possibly TRBD1 (6 bases). Germline V gives CDR1 LNHDA, CDR2 SQIVND (reference sequence). V was shortened by 6 bases and J by 7 bases, with 13 bases between the two germline ends. The length of the CDR3 is 14 residues. Here the CDR3 reads CASRLDRTNSPLHF. The CDR3 DNA reads TGTGCCAGTAGATTAGACAGGACAAATTCACCCCTCCACTTT.

The chain employs TRBV20-1 and TRBJ2-7; 10 bases fit TRBD1. CDR3 length equals 14 residues. V gave up 3 bases and J gave up 2 bases; unmatched junction bases: 4. Germline-derived CDR1 and CDR2 are DFQATT and SNEGSKA (reference sequence). CDR3 in DNA: TGCAGTGCTAGTAAAGGGACAGGGGCCTACGAGCAGTACTTC. Amino acid sequence: CSASKGTGAYEQYF.